Given below is one T cell receptor (beta chain) in context. Its antigen has not been determined. Base qualities are not at hand, and no much larger clone is one base apart. CDR1 and CDR2 are drawn from the germline V gene: ENHRY, SYGVKD. Inclusive of the bounding cysteine and phenylalanine, the CDR3 is 14 residues long. Only the CDR3 DNA is retained, 42 bases long and in frame from the first base. Cut back by 3 bases and 2 bases, the V and J ends lie 10 bases apart. Whole blood was collected in K2EDTA tubes by collaborating institutions according to the institutions' own protocols. For TCRbeta analysis, collaborators shipped samples in one of three forms: frozen whole blood, isolated PBMCs, or DNA extracted from either of those sample types. This sample was taken from a study of blood T cell repertoires in COVID-19 (TCRdb year 2020). Broadly, across the study: Samples from collaborators originated in the United States, Italy and Spain and spanned both the acute and convalescent phases of COVID-19. The material from the prospective study consisted of cDNA or gDNA derived from T cells, B-cell-depleted T cells, or PBMCs. The dataset comprised deeply sampled blood TCRbeta repertoires from subjects exposed to, actively infected with, or recovered from COVID-19. A freely available public database, intended as a resource for researchers studying the immune response to SARS-CoV-2, is where the repertoires were released. Samples were obtained from the ongoing ImmuneRACE study (first 160 participants) and from approximately 1,200 subjects provided by 6 global collaborators. The sample metadata nearly always contained a de-identified subject ID, COVID-19 status, age in years and sex. HLA class I and class II types, where available, came from metadata supplied by the sample provider rather than from assay-based typing.

Study-wide conclusions, independent of this receptor: The quantity of clinical and demographic metadata differed by source and by participant and was supplied without curation.

The immunoSEQ Assay, a bias-controlled multiplex PCR, was used to amplify TCRbeta CDR3 regions from genomic DNA. On the study's bioinformatics: The number of nucleated cells in each sample was estimated from the amplification of reference gene primers within the assay. Sequence reads were collapsed and filtered to measure the absolute abundance of every unique TCRbeta CDR3 rearrangement. For each sample, productive Simpson clonality was calculated as the square root of Simpson's diversity index across productive rearrangements. Here the immuneACCESS table is served through TCRdb, limited to in-frame sequences with V and J called. Missing clones are a known gap in these copies; in checked studies unresolved V genes cover under half, and the rest lacks a known reason. The V and J calls and the clone size are those of that table, but D and trimming were determined from the DNA. This sample is represented by roughly 280,000 clones; less than 90% of them were singletons. Clones ranked in the top ten supply around 1.8% of the sample.

This TCR was sampled from a man younger than 40 with active or convalescent COVID-19. Material for sequencing was peripheral blood. The V and J genes are TRBV10-3 and TRBJ2-5; TRBD2 could be the D gene, as 6 bases match. The CDR3 protein sequence reads: CAISDGAGQETQYF. The nucleotides read TGTGCCATCAGTGATGGGGCGGGACAAGAGACCCAGTACTTC.